The present T cell receptor (beta chain) was sequenced within a study of siplizumab effects on memory and regulatory T cells. TCR templates, around 98,000 per sample, were assayed. TCRdb's table, derived via immunoSEQ multiplex PCR, lists solely in-frame clones and lacks some. In the table there are approximately 100,000 clones, about 95% of which are singletons. Study-wide findings and caveats: Mappable alloreactive CD4+ clones averaged 68.8% Treg-derived with siplizumab versus roughly 25% in controls. Siplizumab, the agent tested, significantly reduced alloreactive sequences traceable to unstimulated CD4+ memory cells. Naive-or-memory phenotypes were unassignable for roughly 75-96% of proliferating CD4+ or CD8+ clones.

Germline V CDR1 and CDR2: MNHNY, SVGAGI (reference sequence). CDR3 length: 15 residues. The ends were cut back, 2 bases at V and 3 bases at J, with 10 bases in the middle. Comments on this clone: The antigen is not known.

The TCR originated in a human donor in good health. J is TRBJ1-4 and V is TRBV6-6, with D perhaps matching TRBD1 (5 bases). Specimen: Tregs sorted from blood. CDR3 loop: CASSYLRGANEKLFF. The DNA of the CDR3 is TGTGCCAGCAGTTACCTCCGGGGGGCTAATGAAAAACTGTTTTTT.